A single sample is the source of the 3 T cell receptor beta chains below, sequenced in a study of blood T cell repertoires in COVID-19. Generated by immunoSEQ multiplex PCR, the TCRdb table keeps only in-frame clones and is missing some. The table lists approximately 180,000 clones, more than 65% of them singletons. Sequencing was carried out using PBMCs or T cells enriched from blood (not recorded which). The receptors were sampled from a woman between 45 and 60 years old with acute COVID-19.

The chain links TRBV7-6 to TRBJ2-2; possible D gene TRBD2, 5 bases. The germline V and J ends were trimmed by 4 bases and 5 bases, with 17 bases remaining between them. CDR1 and CDR2 from the germline V gene are SGHVS and FNYEAQ. This CDR3 region has 16 residues. In DNA form, the CDR3 reads TGTGCCAGCAGCTGGGCTAACGGACTTTGGACCGGGGAGCTGTTTTTT. Translation: CASSWANGLWTGELFF.

This chain joins TRBV29-1 and TRBJ1-1, with 9 bases identical to TRBD1. Unmatched junction bases numbered 6, after V lost 8 bases and J lost 2 bases. The CDR3 has 13 amino acids. Per the germline V gene, CDR1 is SQVTM and CDR2 is ANQGSEA. CDR3 loop: CSTSTGGNTEAFF. DNA of the CDR3: TGCAGCACGTCGACAGGGGGAAACACTGAAGCTTTCTTT. The complete variable domain, with remaining parts taken from reference TRBV29-1 and TRBJ1-1, reads SAVISQKPSRDICQRGTSLTIQCQVDSQVTMMFWYRQQPGQSLTLIATANQGSEATYESGFVIDKFPISRPNLTFSTLTVSNMSPEDSSIYLCSTSTGGNTEAFFGQGTRLTVV.

V is TRBV4-1 and J is TRBJ2-3; 10 bases match TRBD2. V trimming: 4 bases; J trimming: 3 bases; junction bases outside the gene matches: 13. Germline CDR1 MGHRA, CDR2 YSYEKL. The CDR3 extends over 18 amino acids. CDR3 nucleotides: TGCGCCAGCAGCCTAGTGAGCGGGGGGGCCAGTCTTACAGATACGCAGTATTTT. As protein: CASSLVSGGASLTDTQYF.